This T cell receptor (beta chain) was identified during a study of blood T cell repertoires in COVID-19. Sequencing used immunoSEQ multiplex PCR; TCRdb keeps in-frame clones, though not all of them. The profile covers over 150,000 clones, with approximately 78% appearing a single time and 1.5% to 2% taken by the ten largest. Trimming left V 0 bases short and J 4 bases short, with 13 bases between. This CDR3 has 16 amino acids. Germline-derived CDR1 and CDR2 are MNHEY and SVGAGI. In this sample, this clone turned up once. The sequenced sample consisted of peripheral blood. The receptor was derived from an older man with acute or convalescent COVID-19. This chain joins TRBV6-5 and TRBJ1-3, with D perhaps TRBD1 (5 bases). CDR3 protein: CASSYSITGGGNTIYF. CDR3 sequence (DNA): TGTGCCAGCAGTTACTCGATAACAGGTGGAGGAAACACCATATATTTT.